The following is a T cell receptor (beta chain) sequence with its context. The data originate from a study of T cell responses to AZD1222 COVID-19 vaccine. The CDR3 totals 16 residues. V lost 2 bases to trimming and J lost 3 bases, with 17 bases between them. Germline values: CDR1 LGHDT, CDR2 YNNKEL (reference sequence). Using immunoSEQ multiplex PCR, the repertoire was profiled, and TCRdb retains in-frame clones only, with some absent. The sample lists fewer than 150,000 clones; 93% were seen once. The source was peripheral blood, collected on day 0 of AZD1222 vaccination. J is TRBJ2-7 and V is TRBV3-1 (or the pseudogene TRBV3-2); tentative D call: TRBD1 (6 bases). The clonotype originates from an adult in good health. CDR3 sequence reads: CASSQKGRTALYEQYF. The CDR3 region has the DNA TGTGCCAGCAGCCAAAAAGGCAGGACAGCCCTCTACGAGCAGTACTTC.